Presented here are 20 T cell receptor beta chains from one specimen sequenced in a study of response to subunit inactivated influenza vaccine. TCRdb ran MiXCR on the RT-PCR reads and lists one entry per CDR3 protein. The table shows about 500,000 distinct CDR3 sequences, with approximately 7.2% occurring only once. The sequenced sample was PBMCs from blood, obtained less than 30 months after vaccination. Receptors originate from a man in his fifties or sixties who received an inactivated influenza vaccine.

The sample holds a few counts of this clonotype. The chain couples TRBV9 to TRBJ2-1; 7 positions agree with TRBD2. V trimming: 4 bases; J trimming: 9 bases; junction bases outside the gene matches: 10. In germline, CDR1 is SGDLS, CDR2 YYNGEE. This CDR3 is built from 14 residues. The CDR3 DNA reads as TGTGCCAGCAGCCTCGGGACTAACGAGGGTGAGCAGTTCTTC. It specifies CASSLGTNEGEQFF.

This clonotype was picked up a small number of times. The V and J genes are TRBV11-2 and TRBJ1-3; D remains unclear. The CDR3 is 15 amino acids. V was pared by 5 bases and J by 0 bases, with 11 bases between. Germline V gives CDR1 SGHAT, CDR2 FQNNGV. CDR3 DNA: TGTGCCAGCAGCCGTGACTCTATCTCTGGAAACACCATATATTTT. Translated: CASSRDSISGNTIYF.

V gene TRBV2 combines with J gene TRBJ2-5, with D possibly matching TRBD1 (5 bases). Per the germline V gene, CDR1 is SNHLY and CDR2 is FYNNEI. This CDR3 contains 13 residues. V was pared by 7 bases and J by 5 bases, with 14 bases between. The CDR3 nucleotides are TGTGCCAGCAAGTTGCGCAGGGTCGAGACCCAGTACTTC. Protein sequence: CASKLRRVETQYF.

This clonotype was observed at least ten times. V gene TRBV7-9 combines with J gene TRBJ1-1; tentatively, D is TRBD1 (5 bases). The germline gives CDR1 SEHNR, CDR2 FQNEAQ (reference sequence). The CDR3 extends over 11 amino acids. V lost 3 bases and J lost 11, with 10 bases in between. CDR3 amino acids: CASSLGQGAFF. The CDR3 nucleotides read TGTGCCAGCAGCTTGGGGCAGGGCGCTTTCTTT.

This clonotype was counted at least ten times. CDR3 in DNA: TGCGCCAGCAGCGAGGACGAGACCTACGAGCAGTACTTC. Encoded protein: CASSEDETYEQYF. The chain couples TRBV5-1 to TRBJ2-7, with D hard to call. Looked up from germline, CDR1 is SGHRS and CDR2 is YFSETQ. With 4 bases removed from V and 2 bases from J, the gap between germline ends came to 10 bases. This CDR3 region has 13 residues.

This clonotype was seen a handful of times. V gene TRBV27 combines with J gene TRBJ1-5, with D tentatively TRBD1 (6 bases). Trimming pared 3 bases from V and 6 bases from J, leaving 12 bases between. The CDR3 has 14 residues. Germline CDR1 is MNHEY and CDR2 is SMNVEV (reference sequence). CDR3 nucleotides: TGTGCCAGCAGTTTCAGGGGATGGGGTCAGCCCCAGCATTTT. It codes for CASSFRGWGQPQHF.

This clonotype was seen more than once but under ten times. The chain has TRBV6-5 and TRBJ2-3, with 10 bases fitting TRBD2. The V segment lost 0 bases and the J segment 6 bases; nucleotides outside the gene matches: 6. The CDR3 is 16 amino acids. Germline V gene sequence: CDR1 MNHEY, CDR2 SVGAGI. CDR3 nucleotides: TGTGCCAGCAGTTACTCGCTAGCGGGGGCCCGGGATACGCAGTATTTT. It translates to CASSYSLAGARDTQYF.

The sample holds a few counts of this clonotype. CDR3 sequence (DNA): TGTGCCAGCAGCTCCAAGACGGTTGACTCCTACAATGAGCAGTTCTTC. Encoded protein: CASSSKTVDSYNEQFF. This chain links TRBV11-2 with TRBJ2-1; no reliable D call. The CDR3 covers 16 residues. From germline, CDR1 is SGHAT and CDR2 FQNNGV. V was trimmed by 4 bases and J by 0 bases, leaving 13 bases between them.

CDR3 DNA sequence: TGTGCCAGCTCACCACCTAGCTGGGAGACCCAGTACTTC. Protein product: CASSPPSWETQYF. The chain employs TRBV18 and TRBJ2-5, with D uncertain. The CDR3 sequence is 13 residues long. Between the trimmed V and J ends, which lost 0 bases and 5 bases, there was a span of 7 bases. CDR1 is KGHSH, CDR2 LQKENI, per germline.

This clonotype was observed a handful of times. Mismatch with germline at one junction end may stem from a read error. V usage is TRBV7-3 and J usage is TRBJ2-4, with D possibly TRBD1 on 6 matching bases. There are 12 residues in the CDR3. Germline CDR1 and CDR2: SGHTA and FQGTGA. CDR3 sequence (DNA): TGTGCCAGCAGCATAACAGGGTCCATTCAGTACTTC. It yields the protein CASSITGSIQYF.

This clonotype was found many times. In DNA form, the CDR3 reads TGCGCCAGCAGCTTGGGCGGAGCACTCACAGATACGCAGTATTTT. This encodes CASSLGGALTDTQYF. This rearrangement joins TRBV5-1 to TRBJ2-3; no definite D call. Germline V gene lookup returns CDR1 SGHRS and CDR2 YFSETQ. Between the trimmed V and J ends, which lost 0 bases and 2 bases, there was a span of 10 bases. This CDR3 is 15 amino acids long. Using reference TRBV5-1 and TRBJ2-3 for the parts outside the CDR3, the full variable domain is KAGVTQTPRYLIKTRGQQVTLSCSPISGHRSVSWYQQTPGQGLQFLFEYFSETQRNKGNFPGRFSGRQFSNSRSEMNVSTLELGDSALYLCASSLGGALTDTQYFGPGTRLTVL.

There are many counts of this clonotype. This CDR3 reads CASSPSQGSQYF. The CDR3 DNA reads as TGTGCCAGCAGCCCAAGTCAGGGGTCGCAGTATTTT. The V call is TRBV12-3 or TRBV12-4, the J call TRBJ2-3; weak D call: TRBD1 (6 bases). This CDR3 is built from 12 residues. Trimming cost V 6 bases and J 10 bases, with 14 bases left between them.

This chain joins TRBV7-2 and TRBJ2-3; 7 bases map to TRBD1. This CDR3 has 17 amino acids. Germline CDR1 and CDR2: SGHTA and FQGNSA. Trimming removed 5 bases from V and 5 bases from J; junction bases left unmatched: 16. In DNA form, the CDR3 reads TGTGCCAGCAGCACCCATCCGGGACAGAAAGCAGGAGATACGCAGTATTTT. The encoded protein is CASSTHPGQKAGDTQYF.

At least ten counts were recorded for this clonotype. The chain has TRBV24-1 and TRBJ2-3; either TRBD1 or TRBD2 may fit D (5 bases each). CDR1 and CDR2 from the germline V gene are KGHDR and SFDVKD. Trimming took 2 bases from V and 0 from J, leaving 23 bases between them. The CDR3 sequence is 20 residues long. The CDR3 is CATSDSVRSGTDVSTDTQYF. The CDR3 nucleotides are TGTGCCACCAGTGATTCTGTCAGATCCGGGACGGACGTAAGCACAGATACGCAGTATTTT.

CDR3 region: CSARVGGRGYEQYF. In nucleotides, the CDR3 is TGCAGTGCTAGAGTAGGCGGACGCGGCTACGAGCAGTACTTC. This chain connects TRBV20-1 to TRBJ2-7; D not certain. V dropped 1 base and J dropped 3 bases, with 13 bases sitting between them. This CDR3 contains 14 residues. CDR1 and CDR2 from the germline V gene are DFQATT and SNEGSKA (reference sequence).

This clonotype was seen ten or more times. The rearrangement joins TRBV3-1 to TRBJ2-7; 12 bases line up with TRBD2. The germline gives CDR1 LGHDT, CDR2 YNNKEL (reference sequence). The V and J ends lost 4 bases and 5 bases, in that order; junction bases with no gene match: 6. This CDR3 is 15 amino acids long. CDR3 in DNA: TGTGCCAGCAGCCCCAGACTAGCGGGAGTAGACGAGCAGTACTTC. This sequence encodes CASSPRLAGVDEQYF.

A few counts support this clonotype. The rearrangement joins TRBV2 to TRBJ2-5; D may be TRBD2 (5 bases). V gave up 7 bases and J gave up 1 base, with 10 bases separating them. Germline V gives CDR1 SNHLY, CDR2 FYNNEI. CDR3 size: 13 residues. The CDR3 is CASTPAGQETQYF. The DNA for the CDR3 is TGTGCCAGCACTCCGGCGGGCCAAGAGACCCAGTACTTC.

The gene calls are TRBV5-1 and TRBJ2-7; D remains unclear. Germline CDR1 is SGHRS and CDR2 is YFSETQ. Trimming pared 2 bases from V and 0 bases from J, leaving 9 bases between. The length of the CDR3 is 14 residues. The CDR3 DNA sequence: TGCGCCAGCAGCTTAGAGCCGAGCTCCTACGAGCAGTACTTC. It encodes CASSLEPSSYEQYF.

This chain connects TRBV29-1 to TRBJ2-7, with TRBD1 matching 12 bases. The CDR3 spans 13 residues. Unmatched junction bases numbered 5, after V lost 5 bases and J lost 6 bases. Germline CDR1 and CDR2: SQVTM and ANQGSEA. This CDR3 reads CSVKGQGAFEQYF. The CDR3 coding sequence is TGCAGCGTTAAGGGACAGGGGGCCTTCGAGCAGTACTTC.

This clonotype has more than one count but fewer than ten. The rearrangement uses TRBV7-2 and TRBJ1-2; 9 bases line up with TRBD1. The CDR3 totals 16 residues. CDR1 SGHTA and CDR2 FQGNSA come from the germline V gene. J gave up 6 bases and V 2 bases, and 10 bases lay outside the gene matches. The CDR3 spells CASSLRTGALGDGYTF. CDR3 coding DNA: TGTGCCAGCAGCTTAAGGACAGGGGCGCTAGGAGATGGCTACACCTTC.